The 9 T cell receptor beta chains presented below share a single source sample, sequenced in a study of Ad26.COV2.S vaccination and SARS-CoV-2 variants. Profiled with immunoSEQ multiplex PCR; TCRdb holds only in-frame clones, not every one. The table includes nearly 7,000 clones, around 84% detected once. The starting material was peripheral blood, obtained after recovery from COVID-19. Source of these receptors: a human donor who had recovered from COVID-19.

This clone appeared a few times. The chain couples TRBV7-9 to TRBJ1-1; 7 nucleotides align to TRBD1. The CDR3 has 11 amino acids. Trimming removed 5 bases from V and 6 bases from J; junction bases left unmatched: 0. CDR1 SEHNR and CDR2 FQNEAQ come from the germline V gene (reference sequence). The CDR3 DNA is TGTGCCAGCAGCCAGGGGGCTGAAGCTTTCTTT. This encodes CASSQGAEAFF. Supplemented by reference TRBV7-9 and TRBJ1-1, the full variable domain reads DTGVSQNPRHKITKRGQNVTFRCDPISEHNRLYWYRQTLGQGPEFLTYFQNEAQLEKSRLLSDRFSAERPKGSFSTLEIQRTEQGDSAMYLCASSQGAEAFFGQGTRLTVV.

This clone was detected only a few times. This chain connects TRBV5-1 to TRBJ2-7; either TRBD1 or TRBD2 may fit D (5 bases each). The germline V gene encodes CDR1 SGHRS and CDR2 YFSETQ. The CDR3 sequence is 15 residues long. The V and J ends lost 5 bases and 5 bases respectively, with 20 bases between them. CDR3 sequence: CASSPSTGGSDEQYF. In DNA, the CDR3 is TGCGCCAGCAGTCCTTCAACAGGAGGCTCTGACGAGCAGTACTTC. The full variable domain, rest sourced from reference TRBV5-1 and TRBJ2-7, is KAGVTQTPRYLIKTRGQQVTLSCSPISGHRSVSWYQQTPGQGLQFLFEYFSETQRNKGNFPGRFSGRQFSNSRSEMNVSTLELGDSALYLCASSPSTGGSDEQYFGPGTRLTVT.

The CDR3, as DNA: TGTGCCAGCAGCCCGCAACCCCCAGAATTGGGCTCACCCCTCCACTTT. Its translation: CASSPQPPELGSPLHF. The gene calls are TRBV7-2 and TRBJ1-6, with unresolved D. Trimming took 5 bases from V and 10 from J, leaving 21 bases between them. The V gene's germline CDR1 is SGHTA and CDR2 FQGNSA. There are 16 residues in the CDR3.

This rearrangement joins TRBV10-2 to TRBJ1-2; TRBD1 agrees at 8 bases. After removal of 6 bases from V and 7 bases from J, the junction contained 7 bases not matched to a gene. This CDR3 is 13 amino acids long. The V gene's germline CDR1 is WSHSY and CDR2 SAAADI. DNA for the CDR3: TGCGCCAGCAGGCCGGGACAGGTCTCTGGCTACACCTTC. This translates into CASRPGQVSGYTF.

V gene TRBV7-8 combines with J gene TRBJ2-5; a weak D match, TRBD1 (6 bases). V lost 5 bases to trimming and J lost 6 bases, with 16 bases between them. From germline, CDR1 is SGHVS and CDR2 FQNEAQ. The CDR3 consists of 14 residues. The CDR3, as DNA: TGTGCCAGCAGCGCGAACACAGGGCGGCAGACCCAGTACTTC. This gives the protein CASSANTGRQTQYF.

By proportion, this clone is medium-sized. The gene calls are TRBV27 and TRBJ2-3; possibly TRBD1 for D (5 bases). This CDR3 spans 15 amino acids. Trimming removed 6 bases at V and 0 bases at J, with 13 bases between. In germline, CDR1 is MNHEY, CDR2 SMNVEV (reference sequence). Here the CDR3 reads CASSHRSASTDTQYF. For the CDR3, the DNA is TGTGCCAGCAGCCACAGGAGTGCTAGCACAGATACGCAGTATTTT.

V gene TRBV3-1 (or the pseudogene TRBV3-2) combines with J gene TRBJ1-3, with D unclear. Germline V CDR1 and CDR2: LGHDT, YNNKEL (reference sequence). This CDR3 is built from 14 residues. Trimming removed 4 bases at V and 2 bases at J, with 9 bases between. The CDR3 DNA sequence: TGTGCCAGCAGCCTATTAGACCCTGGAAACACCATATATTTT. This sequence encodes CASSLLDPGNTIYF.

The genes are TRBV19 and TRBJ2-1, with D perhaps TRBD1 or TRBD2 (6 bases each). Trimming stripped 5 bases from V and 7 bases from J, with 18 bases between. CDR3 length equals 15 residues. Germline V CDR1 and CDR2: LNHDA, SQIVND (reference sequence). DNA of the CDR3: TGTGCCAGTAGTGGGGCTAGCGACAGGAGGAATGAGCAGTTCTTC. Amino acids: CASSGASDRRNEQFF.

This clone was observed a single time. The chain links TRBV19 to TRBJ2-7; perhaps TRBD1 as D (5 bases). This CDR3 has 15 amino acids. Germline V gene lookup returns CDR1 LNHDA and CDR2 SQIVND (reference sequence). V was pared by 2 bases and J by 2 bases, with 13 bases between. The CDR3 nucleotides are TGTGCCAGTAGTATACAGGGCAGCGCGGCCTACGAGCAGTACTTC. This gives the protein CASSIQGSAAYEQYF.